The rows below give T cell receptor beta chains drawn from one sample of a study of blood T cell repertoires in COVID-19. This table comes from immunoSEQ multiplex PCR, and its TCRdb copy is limited to in-frame clones, with some not included. The top ten clones hold roughly 4% of a sample with approximately 270,000 clones, 80% to 90% of them seen once. Material: PBMCs or T cells enriched from blood (not recorded which). The receptors derive from a woman aged 25 to 45 with acute COVID-19. The CDR3 runs from the conserved cysteine through the conserved F or W. The D gene is left open where the match is weak. Size values are once, few and many counts, or a class for expanded clones, and some rows have none.

J gene | V gene | D gene | clone size | CDR3 protein | CDR3 DNA
TRBJ1-4 | TRBV28 | NA | NA | CASSSTVLEKLFF | TGTGCCAGCAGTTCTACGGTCCTTGAAAAACTGTTTTTT
TRBJ1-1 | TRBV9 | TRBD1 | once | CASSVRGHLQGAAEAFF | TGTGCCAGCAGCGTCCGGGGTCACCTACAGGGGGCCGCTGAAGCTTTCTTT
TRBJ2-7 | TRBV2 | NA | NA | CASKDGVVYEQYF | TGTGCCAGCAAGGACGGGGTGGTCTACGAGCAGTACTTC
TRBJ2-1 | TRBV12-3/TRBV12-4 | NA | NA | CASSSLHEQFF | TGTGCCAGCAGTTCCCTCCATGAGCAGTTCTTC
TRBJ2-7 | TRBV2 | NA | few | CASRWGVENEQYF | TGTGCCAGCAGGTGGGGGGTGGAGAACGAGCAGTACTTC
TRBJ2-3 | TRBV5-1 | TRBD1 | NA | CASSLGDRSDTQYF | TGCGCCAGCAGCTTGGGGGACAGATCAGATACGCAGTATTTT
TRBJ2-7 | TRBV27 | TRBD2 | NA | CASSPRTSGYEQYF | TGTGCCAGCAGTCCAAGGACTAGCGGTTACGAGCAGTACTTC
TRBJ2-1 | TRBV12-3/TRBV12-4 | NA | NA | CASSKTGREQFF | TGTGCCAGCAGCAAGACAGGGAGGGAGCAGTTCTTC
TRBJ2-1 | TRBV7-9 | NA | NA | CASSLGTSSGNEQFF | TGTGCCAGCAGCTTAGGGACTTCTTCCGGGAATGAGCAGTTCTTC
TRBJ2-3 | TRBV18 | NA | NA | CASSLRDTQYF | TGTGCCAGCTCTCTGCGAGATACGCAGTATTTT
TRBJ2-1 | TRBV6-2/TRBV6-3 | TRBD2 | NA | CASTPVSGSINEQFF | TGTGCCAGCACCCCCGTTAGCGGGAGTATTAATGAGCAGTTCTTC
TRBJ1-2 | TRBV19 | TRBD1 | NA | CASSMTGGVDGYTF | TGTGCCAGTAGTATGACAGGGGGCGTTGACGGCTACACCTTC
TRBJ2-3 | TRBV28 | TRBD2 | NA | CASSTSGSPDTQYF | TGTGCCAGCAGCACTAGCGGGAGCCCAGATACGCAGTATTTT
TRBJ1-5 | TRBV28 | NA | NA | CASSFWRGQPQHF | TGTGCCAGCAGTTTTTGGAGGGGTCAGCCCCAGCATTTT
TRBJ2-2 | TRBV19 | TRBD1 | NA | CASSTGTGYTGELFF | TGTGCCAGTAGTACCGGGACAGGGTACACCGGGGAGCTGTTTTTT
TRBJ2-3 | TRBV19 | TRBD2 | NA | CASSMGTSGDTQYF | TGTGCCAGTAGTATGGGGACTAGCGGGGATACGCAGTATTTT
TRBJ1-1 | TRBV20-1 | NA | NA | CSAKGVVEAFF | TGCAGTGCTAAGGGGGTGGTTGAAGCTTTCTTT
TRBJ2-5 | TRBV28 | TRBD1 | NA | CASRPGTALETQYF | TGTGCCAGCAGGCCTGGGACAGCGTTAGAGACCCAGTACTTC
TRBJ1-5 | TRBV21-1 | NA | once | CASTRTAQHF | TGTGCCAGTACCCGCACGGCCCAGCATTTT
TRBJ2-3 | TRBV5-5 | TRBD2 | NA | CASSSGGGGTDTQYF | TGTGCCAGCAGCAGTGGCGGGGGTGGGACAGATACGCAGTATTTT
TRBJ1-3 | TRBV11-2 | NA | NA | CASSLDWGPGNTIYF | TGTGCCAGCAGCTTAGATTGGGGCCCTGGAAACACCATATATTTT
TRBJ2-5 | TRBV5-1 | NA | NA | CASSSEGTSGGETQYF | TGCGCCAGCAGCTCAGAAGGGACTTCTGGGGGAGAGACCCAGTACTTC
TRBJ2-4 | TRBV19 | TRBD1 | NA | CASSIAAGQGAVAKNIQYF | TGTGCCAGTAGTATAGCCGCCGGGCAGGGGGCCGTAGCCAAAAACATTCAGTACTTC
TRBJ1-2 | TRBV12-5 | TRBD1 | NA | CASGLAGTVQEGYTF | TGTGCTAGTGGTTTGGCCGGGACAGTCCAGGAGGGCTACACCTTC
TRBJ2-3 | TRBV5-1 | TRBD2 | NA | CASSPYLAGVGPDTQYF | TGCGCCAGCAGCCCCTACCTAGCGGGAGTAGGGCCTGATACGCAGTATTTT
TRBJ2-1 | TRBV7-3 | TRBD2 | NA | CASTLAGGDDNEQFF | TGTGCCAGCACCCTAGCGGGAGGGGACGACAATGAGCAGTTCTTC
TRBJ1-4 | TRBV6-5 | NA | once | CASTISGGEKLFF | TGTGCCAGCACCATTTCCGGGGGAGAAAAACTGTTTTTT
TRBJ2-7 | TRBV27 | NA | NA | CASRPEADRYEQYF | TGTGCCAGCAGGCCCGAGGCAGATCGCTACGAGCAGTACTTC
TRBJ1-5 | TRBV27 | NA | NA | CASSLYPSNQPQHF | TGTGCCAGCAGCCTATACCCTTCCAATCAGCCCCAGCATTTT
TRBJ2-7 | TRBV28 | TRBD1 | NA | CASSARDRPDEQYF | TGTGCCAGCAGTGCTCGGGACAGACCAGACGAGCAGTACTTC
TRBJ2-3 | TRBV28 | TRBD2 | NA | CASSTKLAGVADTQYF | TGTGCCAGCAGCACGAAACTAGCGGGAGTTGCAGATACGCAGTATTTT
TRBJ2-3 | TRBV2 | TRBD1 | NA | CASCAGQGGRNTQYF | TGTGCCAGCTGTGCGGGACAGGGCGGTCGGAATACGCAGTATTTT